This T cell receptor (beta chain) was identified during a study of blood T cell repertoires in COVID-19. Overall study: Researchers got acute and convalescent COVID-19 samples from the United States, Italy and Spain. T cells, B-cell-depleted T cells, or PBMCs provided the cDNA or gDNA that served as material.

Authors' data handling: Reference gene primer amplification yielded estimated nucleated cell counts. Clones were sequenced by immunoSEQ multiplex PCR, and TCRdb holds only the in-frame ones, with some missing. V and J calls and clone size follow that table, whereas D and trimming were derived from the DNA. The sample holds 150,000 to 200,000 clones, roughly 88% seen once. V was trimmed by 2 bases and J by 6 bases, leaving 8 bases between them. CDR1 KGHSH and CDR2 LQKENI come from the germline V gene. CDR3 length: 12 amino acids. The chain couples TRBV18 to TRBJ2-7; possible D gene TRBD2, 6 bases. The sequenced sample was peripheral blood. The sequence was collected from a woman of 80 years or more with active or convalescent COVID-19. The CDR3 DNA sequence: TGTGCCAGCTCACCAATGGGAGGCGAGCAGTACTTC. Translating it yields CASSPMGGEQYF.